Given below is one T cell receptor beta chain in context. There are 17 residues in the CDR3. CDR1 and CDR2 (germline): SGHVS, FQNEAQ. The J segment lost 7 bases and the V segment lost 0 bases, leaving 11 bases of the junction unmatched. The data originate from a study of blood T cells in healthy people across ages. A J-beta primer mix and a sample-barcoded 5' primer were used in a second PCR of roughly 6 to 11 cycles. Each CDR3 protein is one row after TCRdb ran MiXCR on the 5' RACE reads. The profile shows hundreds of thousands of distinct CDR3 sequences, about 20% of them singletons. The chain has TRBV7-8 and TRBJ2-5; 10 positions agree with TRBD2. The sequencing sample was made of blood. The clonotype comes from a man between 65 and 79 years old in good health. CDR3 region: CASSLARWLAGEATQYF. The CDR3 DNA is TGTGCCAGCAGCTTAGCCAGGTGGCTAGCGGGAGAAGCGACCCAGTACTTC.